The 30 T cell receptor beta chains below all came from one sample that was sequenced in a study of CD8 T cells in Susac syndrome. An input of about 0.5 to 1 ug of RNA was subjected to reverse transcription using random hexamers. In TCRdb, the immunoSEQ multiplex PCR reads were re-called with MiXCR into one record per CDR3 protein. Of roughly 100,000 distinct CDR3 sequences in the sample, just under 95% were seen once. The specimen was CD4+ T cells from PBMCs. All receptors come from a human donor with Susac syndrome.

The chain has TRBV7-3 and TRBJ2-4; 7 nucleotides line up with TRBD2. The CDR3 runs to 15 residues. CDR1 and CDR2 (germline): SGHTA, FQGTGA. The V and J ends lost 5 bases and 1 base, in that order; junction bases with no gene match: 5. CDR3 sequence: CASSPGGSAKNIQYF. The CDR3 nucleotides are TGTGCCAGCAGCCCGGGAGGTTCGGCCAAAAACATTCAGTACTTC.

This clonotype was detected only a few times. The chain carries TRBV4-1 and TRBJ2-7; 8 nucleotides match TRBD2. The CDR3 contains 15 residues. Germline loops: CDR1 MGHRA, CDR2 YSYEKL. V shed 0 bases and J 1 base; nucleotides not matched to a gene: 2. The CDR3 region is CASSQETSVSYEQYF. In DNA form, the CDR3 reads TGCGCCAGCAGCCAAGAGACTAGCGTTTCCTACGAGCAGTACTTC.

The chain is built from TRBV5-1 and TRBJ1-3; D unresolved. V lost 0 bases and J 1 base, leaving 8 bases between the germline ends. CDR1 is SGHRS and CDR2 is YFSETQ in the germline V gene. This CDR3 is 15 amino acids long. CDR3 protein: CASSLDRYSGNTIYF. The DNA for the CDR3 is TGCGCCAGCAGCTTGGACAGATATTCTGGAAACACCATATATTTT.

The chain has TRBV19 and TRBJ2-7, with 8 bases aligning to TRBD1. This CDR3 comprises 13 residues. The junction had 6 bases not matched to a gene; V was cut back by 10 bases and J by 1 base. The germline CDR1 and CDR2 sequences are LNHDA and SQIVND (reference sequence). The chain's CDR3 is CATTRTGSYEQYF. DNA of the CDR3: TGTGCCACTACAAGGACAGGGTCCTACGAGCAGTACTTC.

The rearrangement links TRBV6-1 to TRBJ2-7, with 7 nucleotides matching TRBD2. The CDR3 has 17 residues. Germline assignment: CDR1 MNHNS and CDR2 SASEGT. J was trimmed by 0 bases and V by 2 bases; bases with no gene match: 10. Here the CDR3 reads CASSELGGMKVSYEQYF. CDR3 bases: TGTGCCAGCAGTGAATTGGGGGGGATGAAGGTCTCCTACGAGCAGTACTTC.

V is TRBV20-1 and J is TRBJ1-6; a weak D match, TRBD1 (5 bases). This CDR3 comprises 13 residues. The V end was cut by 4 bases, the J end by 9 bases, with 13 bases between. Germline lookup yields CDR1 DFQATT and CDR2 SNEGSKA (reference sequence). The CDR3 sequence: CSAIGDLSSPLHF. For the CDR3, the DNA is TGCAGTGCTATAGGGGACCTTTCTTCACCCCTCCACTTT.

The chain has TRBV20-1 and TRBJ2-3; no clear D gene. Trimming removed 3 bases from V and 0 bases from J, with 13 bases in between. The CDR3 runs 15 residues. Germline loops: CDR1 DFQATT, CDR2 SNEGSKA (reference sequence). The DNA of the CDR3 is TGCAGTGCTAGTGAGGCGAAAACTAGCACAGATACGCAGTATTTT. Its protein is CSASEAKTSTDTQYF.

The chain couples TRBV9 to TRBJ1-5; perhaps TRBD1 as D (6 bases). Germline CDR1 and CDR2: SGDLS and YYNGEE. The CDR3 contains 18 residues. V dropped 3 bases and J dropped 4 bases, with 23 bases sitting between them. The CDR3 DNA sequence: TGTGCCAGCAGCGAAAAGTCCAGGACAGTCCTCACGAATCAGCCCCAGCATTTT. It is translated as CASSEKSRTVLTNQPQHF. The complete variable domain, with remaining parts taken from reference TRBV9 and TRBJ1-5, reads DSGVTQTPKHLITATGQRVTLRCSPRSGDLSVYWYQQSLDQGLQFLIQYYNGEERAKGNILERFSAQQFPDLHSELNLSSLELGDSALYFCASSEKSRTVLTNQPQHFGDGTRLSIL.

The chain is built from TRBV12-3 or TRBV12-4 and TRBJ1-5, with D perhaps TRBD1 (6 bases). The CDR3 runs to 16 residues. V lost 6 bases and J lost 6, with 21 bases in between. The CDR3: CASSGTGIGLFQPQHF. Written as DNA, the CDR3 is TGTGCCAGCAGCGGTACAGGGATTGGTTTATTTCAGCCCCAGCATTTT.

The rearrangement links TRBV7-9 to TRBJ2-1; 11 bases are a match to TRBD1. The J segment lost 7 bases and the V segment lost 5 bases, leaving 7 bases of the junction unmatched. The germline gives CDR1 SEHNR, CDR2 FQNEAQ (reference sequence). This CDR3 region has 15 residues. The CDR3 DNA reads TGTGCCAGCAGCGCCGGACAGGGGGCGCTAAATGAGCAGTTCTTC. The encoded protein is CASSAGQGALNEQFF.

This clonotype was seen a few times. The chain is built from TRBV30 and TRBJ2-5; the D is unclear. The V gene lost 3 bases and the J gene lost 4 bases, with 6 bases spanning the gap. CDR3 length: 11 amino acids. CDR1 and CDR2 (germline): GTSNPN, SVGIG (reference sequence). The CDR3: CAWRDGETQYF. The CDR3 coding sequence is TGTGCCTGGAGGGATGGAGAGACCCAGTACTTC.

This clonotype was recorded only once. V is TRBV5-1 and J is TRBJ1-3; no firm D call. This CDR3 has 16 amino acids. Germline CDR1 is SGHRS and CDR2 is YFSETQ. V lost 0 bases and J lost 0, with 10 bases in between. The CDR3 protein is CASSLGRSISGNTIYF. In DNA form, the CDR3 reads TGCGCCAGCAGCTTGGGACGGTCCATCTCTGGAAACACCATATATTTT.

The chain links TRBV29-1 to TRBJ2-7, with D perhaps TRBD1 or TRBD2 (6 bases each). V was shortened by 3 bases and J by 6 bases, with 12 bases between the two germline ends. The CDR3 spans 12 residues. Germline V gene sequence: CDR1 SQVTM, CDR2 ANQGSEA. The CDR3 sequence: CSVEIGGGEQYF. The CDR3 DNA follows: TGCAGCGTTGAGATAGGGGGAGGCGAGCAGTACTTC.

This rearrangement joins TRBV12-3 or TRBV12-4 to TRBJ2-1, with D perhaps given as TRBD1 or TRBD2 (5 bases each). CDR3 length: 16 residues. V was shortened by 1 base and J by 7 bases, with 17 bases between the two germline ends. The CDR3 region has the DNA TGTGCCAGCAGTTTAGAACCCGGGACGGGTGAGAATGAGCAGTTCTTC. It codes for CASSLEPGTGENEQFF.

V is TRBV20-1 and J is TRBJ2-7, with D perhaps TRBD1 (7 bases). V gave up 6 bases and J gave up 2 bases, with 14 bases separating them. The CDR3 extends over 13 amino acids. CDR1 is DFQATT and CDR2 is SNEGSKA in the germline V gene (reference sequence). The CDR3 is CSASQGGPYEQYF. The CDR3 DNA reads TGCAGTGCAAGCCAGGGGGGACCCTACGAGCAGTACTTC.

The chain links TRBV21-1 to TRBJ2-7. TRBV21-1 represents a pseudogene. This CDR3 comprises 14 residues. CDR3 protein: CASSSPAQAGEQYF. DNA for the CDR3: TGTGCCAGCAGCAGTCCTGCGCAGGCAGGCGAGCAGTACTTC.

This chain joins TRBV28 and TRBJ2-7, with D unclear. Trimming took off 3 bases at V and 0 bases at J, with 15 bases between the two ends. This CDR3 region has 16 residues. Per the germline V gene, CDR1 is MDHEN and CDR2 is SYDVKM. Here the CDR3 DNA reads TGTGCCAGCAGTTTTTATATGGGTCGGAGCTCCTACGAGCAGTACTTC. Translated: CASSFYMGRSSYEQYF.

The rearrangement links TRBV18 to TRBJ1-1; D perhaps matches TRBD1 (5 bases). V lost 1 base and J lost 2, with 8 bases in between. CDR1 is KGHSH, CDR2 LQKENI, per germline. The CDR3 loop spans 14 amino acids. CDR3 sequence (DNA): TGTGCCAGCTCACCACTTGACAGTAACACTGAAGCTTTCTTT. Amino acid sequence: CASSPLDSNTEAFF.

The rearrangement links TRBV5-6 to TRBJ2-5; TRBD1 aligns across 9 bases. V shed 4 bases and J 2 bases; nucleotides not matched to a gene: 6. The CDR3 runs to 15 residues. The germline V gene has CDR1 SGHDT and CDR2 YYEEEE. For the CDR3, the DNA is TGTGCCAGCAGCCGTGGGACAGGGTGGCAAGAGACCCAGTACTTC. Translating it yields CASSRGTGWQETQYF.

The V call is TRBV7-9, the J call TRBJ2-1; perhaps TRBD2 as D (7 bases). Trimming cost V 6 bases and J 4 bases, with 19 bases left between them. This CDR3 is built from 16 residues. Looked up from germline, CDR1 is SEHNR and CDR2 is FQNEAQ (reference sequence). The CDR3 loop reads CASRASGGGSYNEQFF. The CDR3 DNA is TGTGCCAGCAGGGCCTCGGGCGGGGGCTCTTACAATGAGCAGTTCTTC.

J is TRBJ2-1 and V is TRBV7-2; no definite D call. Germline lookup yields CDR1 SGHTA and CDR2 FQGNSA. The V and J ends lost 0 bases and 8 bases respectively, with 20 bases between them. The CDR3 is made up of 17 amino acids. CDR3: CASSLASLGNSADEQFF. The CDR3, as DNA: TGTGCCAGCAGCTTAGCGTCTTTAGGCAACTCGGCGGATGAGCAGTTCTTC. Using reference TRBV7-2 and TRBJ2-1 for the parts outside the CDR3, the full variable domain is GAGVSQSPSNKVTEKGKDVELRCDPISGHTALYWYRQSLGQGLEFLIYFQGNSAPDKSGLPSDRFSAERTGGSVSTLTIQRTQQEDSAVYLCASSLASLGNSADEQFFGPGTRLTVL.

V usage is TRBV27 and J usage is TRBJ2-1, with 10 bases fitting TRBD2. With 5 bases clipped from V and 14 bases from J, the junction kept 6 bases outside the gene matches. Per germline, CDR1 MNHEY and CDR2 SMNVEV (reference sequence). The CDR3 loop spans 12 amino acids. The CDR3 coding sequence is TGTGCCAGCAGTCGAAGCGGGGGGGCAAAGTTCTTC. Its translation: CASSRSGGAKFF.

The chain is built from TRBV24-1 and TRBJ2-1; 8 bases match TRBD2. Germline V gene sequence: CDR1 KGHDR, CDR2 SFDVKD. Trimming took 1 base from V and 6 from J; bases not matched to a gene: 4. This CDR3 is 15 amino acids long. The CDR3 here is CATSDFGTSPNEQFF. The CDR3 nucleotides are TGTGCCACCAGTGATTTTGGGACTAGTCCCAATGAGCAGTTCTTC.

The chain recombines TRBV6-2 or TRBV6-3 with TRBJ2-1; no firm D call. V dropped 4 bases and J dropped 2 bases, with 12 bases sitting between them. This CDR3 is built from 15 residues. Germline values: CDR1 MNHEY, CDR2 SVGEGT. CDR3 in DNA: TGTGCCAGCAGTTTAGGTGACCCTACCTACAATGAGCAGTTCTTC. Translation: CASSLGDPTYNEQFF.

This clonotype was recorded a few times. The V and J genes are TRBV5-1 and TRBJ2-2, with a possible D match to TRBD2 (6 bases). V lost 1 base, J lost 6 bases, and 10 bases lay in between. The CDR3 contains 14 residues. Per germline, CDR1 SGHRS and CDR2 YFSETQ. CDR3 DNA sequence: TGCGCCAGCAGCTTGCATCCGGGGGCCGGGGAGCTGTTTTTT. Protein product: CASSLHPGAGELFF.

A single count supports this clonotype. This rearrangement joins TRBV4-2 to TRBJ1-2; D gene ambiguous. This CDR3 contains 13 residues. The germline V and J ends were trimmed by 1 base and 5 bases, with 8 bases remaining between them. Per the germline V gene, CDR1 is LGHNA and CDR2 is YNFKEQ. Here the CDR3 reads CASSQASMYGYTF. As DNA, the CDR3 is TGTGCCAGCAGCCAAGCGTCGATGTATGGCTACACCTTC.

This chain links TRBV19 with TRBJ2-3, with TRBD1 identical over 9 bases. Germline CDR1 reads LNHDA; CDR2 reads SQIVND (reference sequence). The CDR3 spans 14 residues. Germline trimming cut 4 bases from V and 6 bases from J; bases unmatched to any gene: 5. The CDR3 region has the DNA TGTGCCAGTAGTACCCGACAGGGGGGGGATACGCAGTATTTT. It encodes CASSTRQGGDTQYF.

V is TRBV18 and J is TRBJ2-3, with D maybe TRBD1 (5 bases). V gave up 2 bases and J gave up 2 bases, with 8 bases separating them. There are 14 residues in the CDR3. Germline loops: CDR1 KGHSH, CDR2 LQKENI. The CDR3: CASSPADTTDTQYF. The CDR3 DNA reads TGTGCCAGCTCACCAGCGGACACCACAGATACGCAGTATTTT.

The chain uses TRBV29-1 and TRBJ2-7; D may be TRBD1 or TRBD2 (5 bases each). The CDR3 totals 14 residues. CDR1 and CDR2 (germline): SQVTM, ANQGSEA. Trimming removed 4 bases at V and 3 bases at J, with 16 bases between. For the CDR3, the DNA is TGCAGCGTTGTTCGTATCGGGGCCGACTACGAGCAGTACTTC. It is translated as CSVVRIGADYEQYF.

The V call is TRBV27, the J call TRBJ1-5, with D unresolved. V gave up 5 bases and J gave up 3 bases, with 11 bases separating them. The CDR3 is 14 residues long. Germline V gene data show CDR1 as MNHEY and CDR2 as SMNVEV (reference sequence). The CDR3 sequence: CASSDGRNNQPQHF. CDR3 DNA sequence: TGTGCCAGCAGTGACGGACGCAACAATCAGCCCCAGCATTTT.